The present TCR beta chain was sequenced within a study of shared clonotypes between healthy human individuals. This CDR3 spans 13 amino acids. Germline-derived CDR1 and CDR2 are ENHRY and SYGVKD. Study-level points and caveats: Generation probability values for non-shared clonotypes were lower than those for clonotypes shared by all four donors.

In this sample, this clone turned up once. Its antigen is undetermined. A read error may produce the germline difference seen at one junction end. Other DNA sequences within the sample encode an identical CDR3. Measured with immunoSEQ multiplex PCR; TCRdb has only the in-frame clones, and not every one. The repertoire holds about 2.3 million clones, with just under 95% as singletons. The origin of this receptor is a man younger than 30 in good health. Some clones in this sample may be carry-over from other donors' samples. The chain joins TRBV10-3 to TRBJ1-2; a weak D match, TRBD1 (6 bases). Sequenced sample: naive CD4+ T cells from PBMCs. Subset described: CD45RA+ positively selected. The CDR3 loop reads CAISAGGAQGYTF. The CDR3 region has the DNA TGCGCCATCAGCGCGGGGGGGGCGCAGGGCTACACCTTC.